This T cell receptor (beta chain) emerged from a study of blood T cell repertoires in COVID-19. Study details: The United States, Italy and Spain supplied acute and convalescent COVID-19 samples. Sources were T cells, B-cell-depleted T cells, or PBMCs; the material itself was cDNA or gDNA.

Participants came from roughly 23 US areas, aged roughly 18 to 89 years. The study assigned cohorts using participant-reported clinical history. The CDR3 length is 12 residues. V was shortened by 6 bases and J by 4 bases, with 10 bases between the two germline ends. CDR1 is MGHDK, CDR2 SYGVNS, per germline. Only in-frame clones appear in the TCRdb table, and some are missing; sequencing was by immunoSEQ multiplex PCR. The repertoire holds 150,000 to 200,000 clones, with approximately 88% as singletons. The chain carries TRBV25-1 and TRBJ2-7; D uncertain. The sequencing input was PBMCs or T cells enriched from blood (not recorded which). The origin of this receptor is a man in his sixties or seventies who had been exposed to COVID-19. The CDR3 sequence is CASSVPSYEQYF. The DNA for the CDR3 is TGTGCCAGCAGCGTTCCTAGTTACGAGCAGTACTTC.